This TCR beta chain derives from a study of Ad26.COV2.S vaccination and SARS-CoV-2 variants. Using immunoSEQ multiplex PCR, the repertoire was profiled, and TCRdb retains in-frame clones only, with some absent. The sample contains fewer than 600,000 clones, roughly nine tenths of which appear only once. This sample's treatment: about 20 received Ad26.COV2.S at low or high dose, single or two shots; roughly five received placebo; per-sample allocation not given. Sampling was performed 63 days after the first vaccine or placebo injection. This material consisted of peripheral blood, taken in a trial of Ad26.COV2.S vaccine versus placebo. The origin of this receptor is a person aged 18-65 years who received the Ad26.COV2.S COVID-19 vaccine or a placebo.

The CDR3 reads CASSQHRTDQETQYF. DNA for the CDR3: TGTGCCAGCAGCCAACACCGGACGGACCAAGAGACCCAGTACTTC. V is TRBV3-1 (or the pseudogene TRBV3-2) and J is TRBJ2-5, with no clear D. There are 15 residues in the CDR3. The germline gives CDR1 LGHDT, CDR2 YNNKEL (reference sequence). Trimming took 2 bases from V and 0 from J, leaving 10 bases between them.